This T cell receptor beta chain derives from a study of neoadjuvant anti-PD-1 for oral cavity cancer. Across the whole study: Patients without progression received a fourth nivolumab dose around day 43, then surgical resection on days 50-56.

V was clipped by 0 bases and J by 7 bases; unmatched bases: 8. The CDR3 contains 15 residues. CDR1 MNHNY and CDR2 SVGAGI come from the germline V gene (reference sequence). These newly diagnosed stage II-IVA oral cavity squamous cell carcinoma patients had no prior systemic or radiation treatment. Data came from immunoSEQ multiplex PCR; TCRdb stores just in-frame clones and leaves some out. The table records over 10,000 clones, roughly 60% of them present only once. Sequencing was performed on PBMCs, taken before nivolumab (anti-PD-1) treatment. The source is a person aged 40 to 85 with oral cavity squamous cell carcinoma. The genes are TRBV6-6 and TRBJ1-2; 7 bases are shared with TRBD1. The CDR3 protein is CASSYSETGSGGYTF. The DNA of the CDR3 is TGTGCCAGCAGTTACTCGGAGACAGGGTCCGGTGGCTACACCTTC.